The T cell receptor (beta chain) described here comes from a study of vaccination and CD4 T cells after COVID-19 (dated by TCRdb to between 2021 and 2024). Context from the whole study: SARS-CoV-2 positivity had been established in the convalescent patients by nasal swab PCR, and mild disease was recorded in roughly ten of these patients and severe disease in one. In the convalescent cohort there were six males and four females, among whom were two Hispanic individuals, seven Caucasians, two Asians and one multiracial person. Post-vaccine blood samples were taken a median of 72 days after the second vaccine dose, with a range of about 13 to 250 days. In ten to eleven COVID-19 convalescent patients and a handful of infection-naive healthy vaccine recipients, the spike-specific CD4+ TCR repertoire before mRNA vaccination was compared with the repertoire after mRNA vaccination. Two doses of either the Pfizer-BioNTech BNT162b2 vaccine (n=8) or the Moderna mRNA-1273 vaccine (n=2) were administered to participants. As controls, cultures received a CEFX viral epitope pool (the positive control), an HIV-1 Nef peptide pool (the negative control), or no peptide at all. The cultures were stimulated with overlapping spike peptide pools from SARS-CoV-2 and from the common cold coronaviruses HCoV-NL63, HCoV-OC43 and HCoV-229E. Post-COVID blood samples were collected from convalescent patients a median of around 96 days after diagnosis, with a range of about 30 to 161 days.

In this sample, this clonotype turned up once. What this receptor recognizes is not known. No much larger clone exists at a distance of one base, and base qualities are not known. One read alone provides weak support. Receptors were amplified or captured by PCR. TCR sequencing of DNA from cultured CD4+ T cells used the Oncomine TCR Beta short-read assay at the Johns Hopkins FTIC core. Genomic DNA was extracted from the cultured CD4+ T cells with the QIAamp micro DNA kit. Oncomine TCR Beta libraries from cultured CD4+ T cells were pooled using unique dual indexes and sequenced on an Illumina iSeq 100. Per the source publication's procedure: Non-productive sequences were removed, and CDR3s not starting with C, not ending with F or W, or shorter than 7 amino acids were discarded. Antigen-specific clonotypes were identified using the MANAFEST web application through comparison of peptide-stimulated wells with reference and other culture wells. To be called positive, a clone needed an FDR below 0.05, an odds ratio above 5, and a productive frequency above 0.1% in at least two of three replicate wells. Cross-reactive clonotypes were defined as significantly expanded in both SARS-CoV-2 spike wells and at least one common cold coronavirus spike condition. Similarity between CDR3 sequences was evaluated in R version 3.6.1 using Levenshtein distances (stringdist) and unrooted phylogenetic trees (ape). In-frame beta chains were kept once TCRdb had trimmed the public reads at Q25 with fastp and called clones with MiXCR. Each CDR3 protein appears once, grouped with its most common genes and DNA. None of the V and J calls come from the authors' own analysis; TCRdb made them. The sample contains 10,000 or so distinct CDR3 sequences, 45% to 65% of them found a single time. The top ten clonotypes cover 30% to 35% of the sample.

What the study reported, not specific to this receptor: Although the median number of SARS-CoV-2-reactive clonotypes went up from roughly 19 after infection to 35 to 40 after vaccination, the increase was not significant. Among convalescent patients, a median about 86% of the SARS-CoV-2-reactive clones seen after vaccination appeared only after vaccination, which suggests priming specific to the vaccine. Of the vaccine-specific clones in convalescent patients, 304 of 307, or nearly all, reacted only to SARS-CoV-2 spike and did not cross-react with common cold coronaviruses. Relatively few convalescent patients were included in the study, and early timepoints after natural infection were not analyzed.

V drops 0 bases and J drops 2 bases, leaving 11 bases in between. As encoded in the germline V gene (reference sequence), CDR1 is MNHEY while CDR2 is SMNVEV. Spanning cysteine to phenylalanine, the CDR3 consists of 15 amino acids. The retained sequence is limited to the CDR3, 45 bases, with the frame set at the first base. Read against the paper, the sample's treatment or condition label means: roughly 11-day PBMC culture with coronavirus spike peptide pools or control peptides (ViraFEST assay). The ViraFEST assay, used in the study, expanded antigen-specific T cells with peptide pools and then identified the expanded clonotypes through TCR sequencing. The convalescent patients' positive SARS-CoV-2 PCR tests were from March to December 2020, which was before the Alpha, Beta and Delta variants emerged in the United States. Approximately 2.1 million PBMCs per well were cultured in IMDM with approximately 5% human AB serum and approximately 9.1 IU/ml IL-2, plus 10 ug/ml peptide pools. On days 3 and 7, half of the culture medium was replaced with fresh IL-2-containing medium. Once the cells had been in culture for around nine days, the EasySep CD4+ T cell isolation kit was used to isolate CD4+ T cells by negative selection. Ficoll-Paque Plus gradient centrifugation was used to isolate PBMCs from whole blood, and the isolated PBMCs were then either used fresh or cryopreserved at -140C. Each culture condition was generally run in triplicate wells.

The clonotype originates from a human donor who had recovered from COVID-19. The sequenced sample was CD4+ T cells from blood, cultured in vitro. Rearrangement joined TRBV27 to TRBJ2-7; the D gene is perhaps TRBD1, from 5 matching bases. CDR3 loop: CASSLSPQVTYEQYF. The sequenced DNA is TGTGCCAGCAGTTTATCTCCACAGGTTACCTACGAGCAGTACTTC.